Listed here is a single T cell receptor (beta chain). The antigen remains undetermined. The length of the CDR3 is 15 residues. Germline V gene lookup returns CDR1 SNHLY and CDR2 FYNNEI. Trimming removed 8 bases from V and 4 bases from J; junction bases left unmatched: 11. Vbeta (60) and Jbeta (13) primers were used in the PCR. The method was immunoSEQ multiplex PCR; TCRdb's version includes in-frame clones alone and lacks a portion of them. The data show 160,000 or so clones, around four fifths seen once. This record comes from a study of cytomegalovirus exposure and HLA in healthy donors. About the study: The study's early data release held roughly 91 million unique TCRs from HLA-typed donors. Study-level results: An Asian-associated ancestry cluster reportedly showed fewer N-insertions than the approximately 620-donor mean in a later analysis. In vitro data verified three CMV-associated chains as specific for CMV antigens. For TCR beta chains, V- and J-gene trimming was later linked to a missense DCLRE1C variant.

The TCR was taken from a man in his late teens or twenties in good health and CMV-seronegative. The rearrangement links TRBV2 to TRBJ2-1, with 7 bases aligning to TRBD2. Sequenced input: PBMCs. CDR3 sequence reads: CASLNGAGAYNEQFF. The CDR3 DNA follows: TGTGCCAGCTTAAACGGGGCGGGAGCTTACAATGAGCAGTTCTTC.